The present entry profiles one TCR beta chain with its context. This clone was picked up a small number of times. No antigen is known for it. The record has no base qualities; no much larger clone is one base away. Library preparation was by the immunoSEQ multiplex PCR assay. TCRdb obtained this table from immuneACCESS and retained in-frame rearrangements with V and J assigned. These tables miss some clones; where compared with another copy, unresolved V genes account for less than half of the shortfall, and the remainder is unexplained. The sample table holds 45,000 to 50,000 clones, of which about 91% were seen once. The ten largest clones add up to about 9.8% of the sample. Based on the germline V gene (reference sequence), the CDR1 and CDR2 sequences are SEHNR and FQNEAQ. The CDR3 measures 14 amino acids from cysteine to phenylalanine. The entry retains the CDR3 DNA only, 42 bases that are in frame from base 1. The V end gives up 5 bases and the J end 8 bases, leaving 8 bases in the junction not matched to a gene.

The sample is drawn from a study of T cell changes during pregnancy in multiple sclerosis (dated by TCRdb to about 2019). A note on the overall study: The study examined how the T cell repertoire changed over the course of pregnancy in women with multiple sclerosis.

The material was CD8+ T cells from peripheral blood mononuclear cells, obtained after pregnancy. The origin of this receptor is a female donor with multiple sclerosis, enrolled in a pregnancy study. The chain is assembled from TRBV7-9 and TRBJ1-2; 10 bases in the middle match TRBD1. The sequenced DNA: TGTGCCAGCAGCGAGGCGACAGGGGGCAACGGCTACACCTTC. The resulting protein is CASSEATGGNGYTF.